This T cell receptor beta chain was captured by sequencing in a study of cytomegalovirus exposure and HLA in healthy donors listed by TCRdb under 2017. General notes on the study: An earlier analysis of approximately 640 of the donors reported 250 to 350 Gb of sequence data and some 120 million unique TCR beta sequences from some 180 million T cells. The study was designed to test whether signatures of past pathogen exposure could be identified by cataloging public T cell receptors. All discovery cohort repertoires had been generated on a single sequencing platform. Donor age, sex, ethnicity and CMV serostatus were compiled together with the repertoire data. An earlier analysis of several hundred of the donors applied high-throughput TCR beta sequencing to assess whether each TCR beta V gene segment acted as functional or pseudogenic. In the later analysis, no new phenotypic data were used to find candidate immune exposures; instead, reliance was placed on TCR beta sequences and their occurrence across donors. A later genetic analysis used genome-wide SNP genotypes for about three fifths of the 666 donors, treating that subset as a discovery cohort. The number of donors typed differed by locus, with about 629-640 for A, B, C, DRB1 and DQB1, more than 500 for DQA1, 600 to 610 for DPA1, and over 400 for DPB1. An early release that covered around 590 HLA-typed donors contained approximately 290 gigabases of sequencing data and tens of millions of unique TCR sequences. A later analysis re-examined previously published TCR beta repertoires from roughly 650 donors and added high-resolution HLA genotyping to investigate patterns of TCR occurrence. A separate validation cohort of approximately 130 different subjects was used in addition to the roughly 700-subject first cohort. Among the roughly 410 genotyped donors, approximately 77% belonged to the genetic ancestry cluster associated with self-reported Caucasian donors. Using immunosequencing, the study profiled T cell repertoires from 500 to 800 subjects and related those repertoires to cytomegalovirus serostatus. HLA typing included class I and class II loci at four-digit resolution. To predict cytomegalovirus infection status, the study brought together high-throughput TCR immunosequencing, statistical association of individual TCRs with disease status, and machine learning. A handful of DR-DQ haplotypes were treated as single units for association and clustering because of strong linkage in the cohort. Among approximately 370 genotyped donors of the cohort, an average of approximately 240,000 unique TCR beta nucleotide sequences was sequenced per donor, of which roughly 18% were non-productive.

The CDR3 runs 15 amino acids, cysteine and phenylalanine included. The entry retains the CDR3 DNA only, 45 bases that are in frame from base 1. V has 2 bases trimmed and J has 4 bases trimmed; junction bases matching no gene number 1. The germline V gene yields SGHTA for CDR1 and FQGNSA for CDR2. The cohort was made up of around 720 healthy bone marrow donors. At the time of sampling, every cohort member was nominally healthy, though immune exposures that went unrecorded were likely present. The donor tested CMV seronegative, placing the donor among the 350 or so seronegative members of the cohort. Each donor provided a peripheral blood sample, and peripheral blood mononuclear cells were used for TCR beta sequencing. The Qiagen DNeasy Blood Extraction Kit was used to extract genomic DNA from the blood cell samples. The library was obtained by the immunoSEQ multiplex PCR assay. The multiplex PCR relied on a mix of 60 forward primers for TCR Vbeta segments and 13 reverse primers for TCR Jbeta segments. A multiplex PCR assay on genomic DNA amplified the CDR3 region of rearranged TCR beta genes. The amplified TCR beta libraries were sequenced on the Illumina HiSeq System as 87-base-pair reads. Per the authors' processing: Across the 600 to 700 repertoires, a later analysis counted approximately 83 million unique TCR beta chains, 9 million to 14 million of which were shared by at least two donors. A nearest-neighbor algorithm error-corrected the raw reads and collapsed the reads into unique sequences, merging closely related sequences to remove PCR and sequencing errors. CDR3 sequences were aligned to IMGT reference sequences to assign V, D and J gene segments. For a sequence to be retained, a match of at least six nucleotides was required to both a V gene segment and a J gene segment. A rearrangement counted as productive if the CDR3 had no stop codons and remained in frame with V and J, and every other rearrangement counted as non-productive. CDR3 was defined according to IMGT convention as the region running from the second conserved V-encoded cysteine to the conserved J-encoded phenylalanine. In an earlier analysis of just under 600 of the donors, sequences lacking an unambiguous match to a single V gene segment were excluded. In an earlier analysis of around 600 of the donors, V segments were called functional above 56.7% productive rearrangements and were called segregating when the between-donor standard deviation exceeded 5%. To diagnose cytomegalovirus status from the catalog of TCR beta chain sequences, a statistical classification framework was built. In a later analysis, TCR nucleotide sequences were compared against IMGT/GENE-DB human TR gene sequences so that V and J genes could be assigned. Using the TCRdist pipeline, a later analysis assigned CDR3 sequences along with most-parsimonious VDJ recombination scenarios. In a later analysis, every TCR beta chain was defined by the combination of its CDR3 amino acid sequence and its V-gene family, and reads without a unique V-gene family were dropped. To address suspected cross-contamination and a sequencing artifact, a later analysis removed 592 highly shared, low-generation-probability nucleotide sequences. For each public chain, a later analysis derived a clonal expansion index from normalized ranks of inferred template counts within each repertoire. A later analysis computed generation probabilities with a VDJ recombination model fitted to out-of-frame rearrangements, and checked the results against IGoR. A later analysis scored TCR-TCR, TCR-HLA and TCR-CMV co-occurrence with hypergeometric tests, applying a repertoire-size bias correction to TCR pairs. To estimate false discovery rates, a later analysis permuted the HLA or CMV assignments 20 times. In a later analysis, co-occurring TCRs were grouped using DBSCAN, and TCRdist sequence similarity was added for clustering within HLA-allele-positive subsets. For co-occurrence clustering, repertoires with fewer than 30,000 or more than 120,000 public chains were excluded, along with several repertoires with anomalous nucleotide sharing. Entries here come from immuneACCESS through TCRdb and include only in-frame sequences with V and J called. Some clones fail to appear in such tables; in the studies checked, an unresolved V gene covers under half of the shortfall, and the cause of the remainder is unknown. That table furnishes V, J and clone size, whereas the DNA furnished D and trimming. The sample records 180,000 or so clones, more than 65% of which are singletons. The leading ten clones occupy about 3.1% of the sample.

Points the paper makes about the study in general: A further reported finding was that TCR beta sequences accurately predicted the HLA-A and HLA-B alleles for most subjects in the first cohort. A later analysis found that most CMV-associated TCR beta chains appeared HLA-restricted, with HLA associations seemingly driven largely by CMV exposure. Immune exposure information for the cohort was limited to CMV serostatus. An association between a missense DCLRE1C variant and V-gene and J-gene trimming of TCR beta chains was found in a later genetic analysis and replicated in an independent cohort. When HLA alleles, especially DR and DQ, strongly co-occurred, attributing TCR associations to individual alleles was difficult. It was suggested by the authors that the approach could potentially be generalized to other disease states and immunological phenotypes. Correlated functional status among segregating V segments might be attributable to linkage disequilibrium, but an unknown experimental factor could not be ruled out. Most TCR sequences were observed very rarely across donors, whereas some public TCRs were present in many individuals. An earlier analysis of approximately 570 of the donors showed that most TCR beta V segments appeared in productive rearrangements either about 90% or about 30% of the time, which broadly matched IMGT annotations. In a later analysis, the rate of TCR association differed among HLA loci, with DRB1 alleles having the most associated TCRs and HLA-C alleles having the fewest. Sequencing depth was assumed to be roughly uniform across donors in the presence/absence analyses, though that assumption may not hold. Seventeen rarely observed V segments, including chromosome 9 orphons, were excluded from the earlier analysis of approximately 500 of the donors because counts were too low. In vitro tests confirmed that a few of the cytomegalovirus-associated TCR beta chains recognize cytomegalovirus antigens. The 87-base-pair reads could not distinguish some IMGT-functional V segments, including TRBV6-2 and TRBV6-3, so those segments were excluded. A later analysis reported that several top co-occurrence clusters appeared linked to parvovirus B19, influenza, CMV and Epstein-Barr virus. A cluster of highly shared sequence variants was judged likely to represent a technical artifact of the sequencing pipeline. This cohort had only TCR beta chains sequenced, and the lack of alpha or paired-chain data limited which features could be detected. In the study, some 160 TCR beta chains were listed as associated with cytomegalovirus. Compared with the roughly 700-donor mean, donors in an Asian-associated ancestry cluster had fewer N-insertions in productive TCRs, according to a later genetic analysis. In a later analysis, HLA-associated TCR beta chains showed more clonal expansion and lower generation probabilities than non-associated chains that were equally common. In both the original and validation cohorts, the classifier was reported to diagnose cytomegalovirus status with high specificity and sensitivity. Specific HLA alleles were associated with about 17,000 TCR beta sequences at a false discovery rate of 0.05 in a later analysis. Because some donors lacked HLA typing at each locus, the association tests relied only on the typed subset.

As concerns this clone: Its antigen has not been determined. Nothing much larger sits one base from this clone, and base qualities are not available.

The sequencing input was PBMCs. The TCR originated in a female donor in good health and CMV-seronegative. The chain is assembled from TRBV7-2 and TRBJ2-5, with 13 junctional bases fitting TRBD2. The nucleotide sequence is TGTGCCAGCAGCTTAACTAGCGGGAGGGGAGAGACCCAGTACTTC. Translation gives CASSLTSGRGETQYF.